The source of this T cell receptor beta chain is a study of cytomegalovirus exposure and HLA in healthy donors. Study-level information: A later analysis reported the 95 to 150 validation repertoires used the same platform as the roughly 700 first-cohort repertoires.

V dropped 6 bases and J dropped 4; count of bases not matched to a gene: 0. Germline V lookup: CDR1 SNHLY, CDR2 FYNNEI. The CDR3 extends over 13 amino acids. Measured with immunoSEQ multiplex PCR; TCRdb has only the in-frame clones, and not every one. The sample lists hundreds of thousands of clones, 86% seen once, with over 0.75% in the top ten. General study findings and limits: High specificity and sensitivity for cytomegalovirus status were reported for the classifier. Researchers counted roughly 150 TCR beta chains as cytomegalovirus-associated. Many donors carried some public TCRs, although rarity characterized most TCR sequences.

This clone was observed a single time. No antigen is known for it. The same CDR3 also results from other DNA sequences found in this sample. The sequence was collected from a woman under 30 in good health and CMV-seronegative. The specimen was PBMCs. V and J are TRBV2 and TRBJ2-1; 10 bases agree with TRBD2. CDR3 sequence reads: CASRTSGYNEQFF. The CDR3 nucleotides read TGTGCCAGCAGGACTAGCGGGTACAATGAGCAGTTCTTC. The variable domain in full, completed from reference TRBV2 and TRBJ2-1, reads EPEVTQTPSHQVTQMGQEVILRCVPISNHLYFYWYRQILGQKVEFLVSFYNNEISEKSEIFDDQFSVERPDGSNFTLKIRSTKLEDSAMYFCASRTSGYNEQFFGPGTRLTVL.